A selection of T cell receptor beta chains follows, all from one sample in a study of T cell repertoires in cytomegalovirus infection. TCRdb recomputed calls from the reads with MiXCR, one row per CDR3 protein. The top ten clones hold more than 10% of a sample with hundreds of thousands of distinct CDR3 sequences, 17% of them seen once. Source material: PBMCs. The receptors derive from a human donor in good health (CMV status not recorded). Some clones in this sample may be carry-over from other donors' samples. Both conserved end residues are part of each CDR3. Fields, in order: J gene, V gene, clone size, CDR3 protein. Expanded clones are given a class, and other clones once, few, many or no size at all.

J: TRBJ1-5
V: TRBV7-9
size: many
CDR3: CASSLRAGMGNQPQHF

J: TRBJ2-7
V: TRBV2
size: many
CDR3: CASLSSYEQYF

J: TRBJ2-3
V: TRBV10-3
size: few
CDR3: CAISDRETDTQYF

J: TRBJ2-5
V: TRBV12-3/TRBV12-4
size: many
CDR3: CASTLGGGETQYF

J: TRBJ1-5
V: TRBV12-3/TRBV12-4
size: many
CDR3: CASSGQFSNQPQHF

J: TRBJ2-1
V: TRBV7-8
size: many
CDR3: CASSRWTGYNEQFF

J: TRBJ2-3
V: TRBV6-6
size: few
CDR3: CASSTLAGGPTDTQYF

J: TRBJ1-4
V: TRBV2
size: .
CDR3: CASSERQGLGKLFF

J: TRBJ1-1
V: TRBV7-2
size: many
CDR3: CASSPRALNTEAFF

J: TRBJ1-1
V: TRBV4-1
size: .
CDR3: CASSQDGGTAFF

J: TRBJ1-6
V: TRBV6-1
size: few
CDR3: CASSHSKGGTGFNSPLHF

J: TRBJ1-4
V: TRBV7-2
size: many
CDR3: CASSLASQTEKLFF

J: TRBJ1-5
V: TRBV2
size: few
CDR3: CASSEDGMGNQPQHF

J: TRBJ1-1
V: TRBV7-9
size: .
CDR3: CASSFAGADTEAFF

J: TRBJ2-3
V: TRBV12-3/TRBV12-4
size: .
CDR3: CASSFVRTDTQYF

J: TRBJ2-3
V: TRBV12-3/TRBV12-4
size: many
CDR3: CASSLGFRTQYF

J: TRBJ1-1
V: TRBV6-2/TRBV6-3
size: many
CDR3: CASSYGGSPTEAFF

J: TRBJ2-2
V: TRBV11-2
size: .
CDR3: CASNPGDHLGIGELFF

J: TRBJ2-7
V: TRBV7-2
size: many
CDR3: CASSSSVTAAYEQYF

J: TRBJ1-1
V: TRBV29-1
size: .
CDR3: CSVVEQGATEAFF

J: TRBJ1-2
V: TRBV28
size: few
CDR3: CASAGTLNLPGGYTF

J: TRBJ2-1
V: TRBV29-1
size: .
CDR3: CSVGTGLSSYNEQFF

J: TRBJ2-7
V: TRBV5-1
size: few
CDR3: CASSFPGTYEQYF

J: TRBJ2-7
V: TRBV7-6
size: .
CDR3: CASSRTDGTAYKQYF

J: TRBJ2-1
V: TRBV7-9
size: many
CDR3: CASSFPQGQLGNEQFF

J: TRBJ2-3
V: TRBV7-6
size: many
CDR3: CASSSKPGQGTDTQYF

J: TRBJ2-2
V: TRBV5-4
size: few
CDR3: CASSQQALSTGELFF

J: TRBJ2-3
V: TRBV6-2/TRBV6-3
size: few
CDR3: CASSYSGTGGADTQYF

J: TRBJ1-6
V: TRBV19
size: .
CDR3: CASRGERQSPLHF

J: TRBJ2-1
V: TRBV19
size: many
CDR3: CASSIDRSGTYNEQFF

J: TRBJ1-1
V: TRBV5-6
size: many
CDR3: CASSLLTERHTEAFF

J: TRBJ2-7
V: TRBV6-5
size: .
CDR3: CASGKETANSYEQYF

J: TRBJ1-6
V: TRBV7-9
size: .
CDR3: CASSFALGRNSPLHF

J: TRBJ2-7
V: TRBV11-2
size: .
CDR3: CASSRGTGVYEQYF

J: TRBJ2-2
V: TRBV7-9
size: many
CDR3: CASTSWTANTGELFF

J: TRBJ1-1
V: TRBV5-1
size: few
CDR3: CASSTGQGNTEAFF

J: TRBJ2-7
V: TRBV18
size: .
CDR3: CASSRGGESSYEQYF

J: TRBJ2-1
V: TRBV7-6
size: .
CDR3: CASSSETVPYNEQFF

J: TRBJ1-1
V: TRBV10-2
size: once
CDR3: CASEDWNTEAFF

J: TRBJ2-1
V: TRBV28
size: many
CDR3: CASSILAGGQVREQFF

J: TRBJ2-6
V: TRBV11-2
size: .
CDR3: CASSLGVSGANVLTF

J: TRBJ2-5
V: TRBV11-2
size: .
CDR3: CASSLRGGRIQETQYF

J: TRBJ1-1
V: TRBV19
size: few
CDR3: CASSMRGTGNTEAFF

J: TRBJ2-7
V: TRBV7-2
size: many
CDR3: CASGSQLGPAYEQYF

J: TRBJ1-6
V: TRBV5-5
size: many
CDR3: CASSPRQGRESSPLHF

J: TRBJ2-5
V: TRBV20-1
size: .
CDR3: CSARDARLQETQYF